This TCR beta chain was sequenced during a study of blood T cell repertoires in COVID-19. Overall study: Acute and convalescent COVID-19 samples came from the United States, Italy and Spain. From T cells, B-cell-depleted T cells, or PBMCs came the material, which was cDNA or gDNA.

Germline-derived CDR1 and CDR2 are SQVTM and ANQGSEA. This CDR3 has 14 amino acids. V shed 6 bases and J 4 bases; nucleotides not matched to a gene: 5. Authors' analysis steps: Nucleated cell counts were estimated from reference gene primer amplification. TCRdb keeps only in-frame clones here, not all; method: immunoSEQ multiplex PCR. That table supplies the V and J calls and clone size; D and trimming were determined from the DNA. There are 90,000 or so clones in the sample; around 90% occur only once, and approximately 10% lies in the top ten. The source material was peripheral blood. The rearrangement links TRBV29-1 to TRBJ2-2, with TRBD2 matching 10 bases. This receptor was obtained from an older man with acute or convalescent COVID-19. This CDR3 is CSVVWTSGTGELFF. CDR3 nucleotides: TGCAGCGTCGTTTGGACTAGCGGCACCGGGGAGCTGTTTTTT.